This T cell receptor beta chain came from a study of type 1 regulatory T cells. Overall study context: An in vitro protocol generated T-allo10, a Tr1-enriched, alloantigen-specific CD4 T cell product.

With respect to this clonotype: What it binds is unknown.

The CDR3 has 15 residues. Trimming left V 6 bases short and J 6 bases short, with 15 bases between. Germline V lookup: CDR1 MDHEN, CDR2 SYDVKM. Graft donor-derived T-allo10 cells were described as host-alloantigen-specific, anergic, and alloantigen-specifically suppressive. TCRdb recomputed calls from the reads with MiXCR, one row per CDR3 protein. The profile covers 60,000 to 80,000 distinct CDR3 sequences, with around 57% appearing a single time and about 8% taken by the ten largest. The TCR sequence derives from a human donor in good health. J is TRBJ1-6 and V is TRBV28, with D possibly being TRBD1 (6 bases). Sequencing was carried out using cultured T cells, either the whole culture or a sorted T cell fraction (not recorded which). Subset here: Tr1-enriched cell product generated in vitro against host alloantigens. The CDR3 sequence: CASSPLRTVNSPLHF. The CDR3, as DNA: TGTGCCAGCAGCCCCCTTCGGACAGTTAATTCACCCCTCCACTTT.